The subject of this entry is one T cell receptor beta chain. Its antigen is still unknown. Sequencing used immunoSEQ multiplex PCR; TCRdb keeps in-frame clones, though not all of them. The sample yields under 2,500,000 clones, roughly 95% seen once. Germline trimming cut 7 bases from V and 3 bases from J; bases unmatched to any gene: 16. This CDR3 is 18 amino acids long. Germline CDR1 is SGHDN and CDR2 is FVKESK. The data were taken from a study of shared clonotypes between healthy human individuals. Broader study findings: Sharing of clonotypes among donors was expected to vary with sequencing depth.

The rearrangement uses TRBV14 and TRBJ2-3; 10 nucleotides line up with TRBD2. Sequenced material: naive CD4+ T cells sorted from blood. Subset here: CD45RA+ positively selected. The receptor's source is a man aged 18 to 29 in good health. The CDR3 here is CASTPAGVLAGRTDTQYF. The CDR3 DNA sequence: TGTGCCAGCACGCCGGCGGGAGTACTAGCGGGAAGGACAGATACGCAGTATTTT.